The rows below give T cell receptor beta chains drawn from one sample of a study of graft-versus-host responses after intestinal transplantation. Assay: immunoSEQ multiplex PCR; the TCRdb copy retains only in-frame clones and omits some. The repertoire holds over 75,000 clones, with 70% to 90% as singletons. These receptors' targets are unknown. The sample consisted of unstimulated CD4+ T cells sorted from spleen or lymph node cells, taken before intestinal transplant. Receptors were obtained from a human donor who received an intestinal transplant. The CDR3 runs from the conserved cysteine through the conserved F or W. The D gene is left open where the match is weak. Rows give clone size only sometimes, using once, few, many, or a class for an expanded clone.

size: -
D: -
V: TRBV28
J: TRBJ2-2
CDR3: CASSLSSRATGELFF
DNA: TGTGCCAGCAGTTTAAGTTCCAGGGCCACCGGGGAGCTGTTTTTT

size: -
D: TRBD1
V: TRBV12-5
J: TRBJ2-7
CDR3: CASGPGQGSSYEQYF
DNA: TGTGCTAGTGGCCCGGGACAGGGGAGCTCCTACGAGCAGTACTTC

size: -
D: -
V: TRBV6-5
J: TRBJ2-3
CDR3: CASSYTDSRGDTQYF
DNA: TGTGCCAGCAGTTACACGGACAGCCGAGGAGATACGCAGTATTTT

size: -
D: -
V: TRBV7-9
J: TRBJ1-1
CDR3: CASSSGPSMNTEAFF
DNA: TGTGCCAGCAGCTCAGGGCCGAGTATGAACACTGAAGCTTTCTTT

size: -
D: -
V: TRBV5-4
J: TRBJ1-2
CDR3: CASSLPGGRGGYTF
DNA: TGTGCCAGCAGCTTACCGGGGGGGCGCGGTGGTTACACCTTC

size: once
D: TRBD2
V: TRBV19
J: TRBJ2-1
CDR3: CASSQLAENNEQFF
DNA: TGTGCCAGTAGTCAACTAGCGGAGAACAATGAGCAGTTCTTC

size: -
D: TRBD2
V: TRBV28
J: TRBJ2-2
CDR3: CASSLWGGRATGELFF
DNA: TGTGCCAGCAGTTTATGGGGGGGGAGGGCCACCGGGGAGCTGTTTTTT

size: -
D: -
V: TRBV9
J: TRBJ1-4
CDR3: CASSIGQTTNEKLFF
DNA: TGTGCCAGCAGCATAGGACAGACAACTAATGAAAAACTGTTTTTT

size: -
D: -
V: TRBV6-5
J: TRBJ2-6
CDR3: CASSYSGSSGANVLTF
DNA: TGTGCCAGCAGTTACTCCGGGAGCTCTGGGGCCAACGTCCTGACTTTC

size: -
D: TRBD1
V: TRBV27
J: TRBJ2-7
CDR3: CASSLWTGAGEQYF
DNA: TGTGCCAGCAGTCTCTGGACAGGGGCCGGTGAGCAGTACTTC

size: once
D: -
V: TRBV27
J: TRBJ2-7
CDR3: CASSPRGAYEQYF
DNA: TGTGCCAGCAGTCCCAGGGGAGCCTACGAGCAGTACTTC

size: -
D: -
V: TRBV5-6
J: TRBJ2-5
CDR3: CASSLGNSGQETQYF
DNA: TGTGCCAGCAGCTTGGGAAATTCAGGGCAGGAGACCCAGTACTTC

size: -
D: -
V: TRBV6-6
J: TRBJ2-7
CDR3: CASSNSLSSYEQYF
DNA: TGTGCCAGCAGCAACTCCCTTAGCTCCTACGAGCAGTACTTC

size: -
D: -
V: TRBV5-1
J: TRBJ1-4
CDR3: CASSLGAGNEKLFF
DNA: TGCGCCAGCAGCTTGGGTGCGGGTAATGAAAAACTGTTTTTT

size: -
D: -
V: TRBV15
J: TRBJ1-1
CDR3: CATSRVVGNTEAFF
DNA: TGTGCCACCAGCAGAGTAGTCGGGAACACTGAAGCTTTCTTT

size: -
D: TRBD1
V: TRBV6-1
J: TRBJ1-4
CDR3: CASSDRQGNEKLFF
DNA: TGTGCCAGCAGTGATAGACAGGGAAATGAAAAACTGTTTTTT

size: -
D: -
V: TRBV2
J: TRBJ1-2
CDR3: CASSFRGYGYTF
DNA: TGTGCCAGCAGCTTCAGGGGCTATGGCTACACCTTC

size: -
D: -
V: TRBV5-1
J: TRBJ1-5
CDR3: CASSLNQPQHF
DNA: TGCGCCAGCAGCCTAAATCAGCCCCAGCATTTT

size: -
D: -
V: TRBV27
J: TRBJ2-4
CDR3: CASRTSGGRDLLAKNIQYF
DNA: TGTGCCAGCAGGACCTCCGGTGGCAGGGACTTACTAGCCAAAAACATTCAGTACTTC

size: -
D: TRBD1
V: TRBV5-1
J: TRBJ1-2
CDR3: CASSQEGTAPGGYTF
DNA: TGCGCCAGCAGCCAGGAGGGGACAGCTCCCGGTGGCTACACCTTC

size: -
D: -
V: TRBV5-1
J: TRBJ2-2
CDR3: CASSSRGTGAGELFF
DNA: TGCGCCAGCAGCTCCAGGGGAACGGGCGCCGGGGAGCTGTTTTTT

size: -
D: -
V: TRBV6-1
J: TRBJ1-1
CDR3: CASSERYTEAFF
DNA: TGTGCCAGCAGTGAGCGGTACACTGAAGCTTTCTTT

size: -
D: TRBD1
V: TRBV28
J: TRBJ1-5
CDR3: CASTQGGQPQHF
DNA: TGTGCCAGCACCCAGGGGGGACAGCCCCAGCATTTT

size: -
D: TRBD1
V: TRBV15
J: TRBJ2-7
CDR3: CATSRLHGQEGRRPYEQYF
DNA: TGTGCCACCAGCAGACTACACGGACAGGAAGGAAGGAGACCCTACGAGCAGTACTTC

size: -
D: -
V: TRBV6-5
J: TRBJ2-7
CDR3: CASSKRLGLSYEQYF
DNA: TGTGCCAGCAGTAAAAGATTGGGACTTTCCTACGAGCAGTACTTC

size: -
D: TRBD2
V: TRBV2
J: TRBJ2-1
CDR3: CASSLTSGVRSGQFF
DNA: TGTGCCAGCAGTTTGACTAGCGGGGTACGTAGCGGGCAGTTCTTC

size: -
D: TRBD2
V: TRBV9
J: TRBJ2-3
CDR3: CASTKREVYTDTQYF
DNA: TGTGCCAGCACCAAGCGGGAGGTGTACACAGATACGCAGTATTTT

size: -
D: TRBD1
V: TRBV6-5
J: TRBJ1-2
CDR3: CAVLDRENYGYTF
DNA: TGTGCCGTTTTGGACAGGGAAAACTATGGCTACACCTTC

size: -
D: TRBD2
V: TRBV11-2
J: TRBJ2-7
CDR3: CASSLPGLAGERQYF
DNA: TGTGCCAGCAGCTTACCGGGACTAGCGGGAGAAAGGCAGTACTTC

size: -
D: TRBD1
V: TRBV19
J: TRBJ1-1
CDR3: CASMTGRKSEAFF
DNA: TGTGCCAGTATGACAGGGAGAAAATCTGAAGCTTTCTTT

size: few
D: TRBD2
V: TRBV6-4
J: TRBJ2-3
CDR3: CASSDNGGAADTQYF
DNA: TGTGCCAGCAGTGACAACGGGGGGGCCGCAGATACGCAGTATTTT

size: -
D: TRBD1
V: TRBV5-5
J: TRBJ2-2
CDR3: CASSLDPGQGNTGELFF
DNA: TGTGCCAGCAGCTTGGACCCGGGACAGGGTAACACCGGGGAGCTGTTTTTT

size: -
D: -
V: TRBV19
J: TRBJ1-2
CDR3: CASSMTRGNYGYTF
DNA: TGTGCCAGTAGTATGACGAGAGGGAACTATGGCTACACCTTC

size: -
D: -
V: TRBV27
J: TRBJ1-4
CDR3: CASKSAWGATNEKLFF
DNA: TGTGCCAGCAAGTCCGCCTGGGGGGCAACTAATGAAAAACTGTTTTTT

size: -
D: TRBD1
V: TRBV28
J: TRBJ1-5
CDR3: CASRETGGNQPQHF
DNA: TGTGCCAGCAGGGAGACAGGGGGCAATCAGCCCCAGCATTTT

size: -
D: TRBD1
V: TRBV2
J: TRBJ1-2
CDR3: CARRQGNGYTF
DNA: TGTGCCAGAAGACAGGGCAATGGCTACACCTTC

size: -
D: TRBD2
V: TRBV5-3
J: TRBJ2-3
CDR3: CARNEPSGRAGTDTQYF
DNA: TGTGCCAGAAATGAACCTAGCGGGAGGGCCGGGACAGATACGCAGTATTTT

size: -
D: TRBD1
V: TRBV11-1
J: TRBJ2-7
CDR3: CASSYTDRGAYEQYF
DNA: TGTGCCAGCAGCTATACGGACAGGGGGGCCTACGAGCAGTACTTC

size: -
D: -
V: TRBV5-1
J: TRBJ2-5
CDR3: CASNPGTQETQYF
DNA: TGCGCCAGCAACCCGGGAACCCAAGAGACCCAGTACTTC

size: -
D: -
V: TRBV5-8
J: TRBJ1-2
CDR3: CASSFGGLGYTF
DNA: TGTGCCAGCAGCTTTGGGGGACTTGGCTACACCTTC

size: -
D: TRBD2
V: TRBV28
J: TRBJ2-7
CDR3: CASSGTSGIPYEQYF
DNA: TGTGCCAGCAGCGGCACTAGCGGGATACCCTACGAGCAGTACTTC

size: -
D: -
V: TRBV10-2
J: TRBJ2-1
CDR3: CASSERGNEQFF
DNA: TGCGCCAGCAGTGAAAGGGGCAATGAGCAGTTCTTC

size: -
D: TRBD1
V: TRBV6-5
J: TRBJ2-7
CDR3: CASSYAGTGGTYEQYF
DNA: TGTGCCAGCAGTTACGCGGGGACAGGGGGAACCTACGAGCAGTACTTC

size: -
D: TRBD1
V: TRBV9
J: TRBJ2-7
CDR3: CASSETGVSYEQYF
DNA: TGTGCCAGCAGCGAGACAGGGGTCTCCTACGAGCAGTACTTC

size: -
D: TRBD1
V: TRBV6-4
J: TRBJ1-6
CDR3: CASSAGGYNSPLHF
DNA: TGTGCCAGCAGTGCAGGGGGCTATAATTCACCCCTCCACTTT

size: -
D: TRBD2
V: TRBV7-3
J: TRBJ2-2
CDR3: CASSLGLAGGYGELFF
DNA: TGTGCCAGCAGCTTGGGACTAGCGGGAGGATACGGGGAGCTGTTTTTT

size: -
D: -
V: TRBV30
J: TRBJ2-1
CDR3: CAWSPWGLYNEQFF
DNA: TGTGCCTGGAGCCCTTGGGGGCTCTACAATGAGCAGTTCTTC

size: -
D: -
V: TRBV2
J: TRBJ1-2
CDR3: CASSVETSANYGYTF
DNA: TGTGCCAGCAGTGTCGAGACATCAGCTAACTATGGCTACACCTTC

size: -
D: -
V: TRBV6-1
J: TRBJ1-4
CDR3: CASSRLPNEKLFF
DNA: TGTGCCAGCTCGCGACTGCCTAATGAAAAACTGTTTTTT

size: few
D: -
V: TRBV21-1
J: TRBJ2-5
CDR3: CASGHPGQTKLETQYF
DNA: TGTGCCAGCGGGCACCCGGGACAAACGAAATTGGAGACCCAGTACTTC

size: once
D: -
V: TRBV19
J: TRBJ2-5
CDR3: CASSLRAGTERQETQYF
DNA: TGTGCCAGTAGTCTTCGTGCGGGGACAGAACGCCAAGAGACCCAGTACTTC

size: -
D: -
V: TRBV9
J: TRBJ2-1
CDR3: CASSVVPSGRAWEQFF
DNA: TGTGCCAGCAGCGTAGTACCGAGCGGCAGAGCCTGGGAGCAGTTCTTC

size: -
D: -
V: TRBV18
J: TRBJ1-5
CDR3: CASSQGINQPQHF
DNA: TGTGCCAGCTCACAGGGGATAAATCAGCCCCAGCATTTT

size: once
D: TRBD1
V: TRBV5-1
J: TRBJ1-1
CDR3: CASSLRPGGNTEAFF
DNA: TGCGCCAGCAGCCTGCGTCCAGGGGGGAACACTGAAGCTTTCTTT

size: -
D: -
V: TRBV19
J: TRBJ1-5
CDR3: CASSTIRTASNQPQHF
DNA: TGTGCCAGTAGTACCATCCGGACAGCTAGCAATCAGCCCCAGCATTTT